Shown below are 21 T cell receptor beta chains from a single sample sequenced in a study of regulatory T cells in long-lasting Graves disease. The time point: newly diagnosed GD, antithyroid drugs for less than 3 months. PBMC RNA was the source of the TCR library. Through Arm-PCR of CDR3 regions and iRepertoire HTBI primers, TCR beta libraries were built. TCRdb reprocessed the multiplex PCR reads with MiXCR, giving one entry per CDR3 protein. The sample contains hundreds of thousands of distinct CDR3 sequences, about 16% of which appear only once. The sample consisted of peripheral blood mononuclear cells (PBMCs), taken at new diagnosis, from a patient treated with antithyroid drugs. The receptor set was obtained from a female donor with Graves disease.

This clonotype came up many times. This chain connects TRBV7-2 to TRBJ2-3; 7 nucleotides align to TRBD2. The ends lost 5 bases at V and 8 bases at J; junction bases unmatched: 10. Germline V gene sequence: CDR1 SGHTA, CDR2 FQGNSA. The CDR3 is 14 residues long. The CDR3 coding sequence is TGTGCCAGCAGCGATCCGCCGGGGGAGGGTACGCAGTATTTT. Amino acid sequence: CASSDPPGEGTQYF.

This chain joins TRBV20-1 and TRBJ2-7, with 7 bases fitting TRBD1. Germline CDR1 is DFQATT and CDR2 is SNEGSKA (reference sequence). The junction had 10 bases not matched to a gene; V was cut back by 2 bases and J by 3 bases. This CDR3 spans 15 amino acids. The CDR3 is CSARHDRAGVYEQYF. The CDR3 DNA sequence: TGCAGTGCTAGACATGACAGGGCTGGTGTCTACGAGCAGTACTTC.

This clonotype was detected ten times or more. The conserved closing phenylalanine or tryptophan is absent in this CDR3, likely reflecting a read error. V gene TRBV5-5 combines with J gene TRBJ2-1, with 8 nucleotides matching TRBD2. CDR3 length: 16 residues. Trimming removed 0 bases from V and 3 bases from J; junction bases left unmatched: 5. The V gene's germline CDR1 is SGHKS and CDR2 YYEKEE (reference sequence). CDR3 nucleotides: TGTGCCAGCAGCTTGGGGGGGACTAGTGGCTACAATGAGCAGTTCTCC. Residues: CASSLGGTSGYNEQFS.

This clonotype came up many times. CDR3 coding DNA: TGTGCCAGCAGTTCTCAGGGGGCGGCGAACACTGAAGCTTTCTTT. Amino acid sequence: CASSSQGAANTEAFF. The rearrangement uses TRBV28 and TRBJ1-1; 8 bases align to TRBD1. The germline CDR1 and CDR2 sequences are MDHEN and SYDVKM. V shed 4 bases and J 1 base; nucleotides not matched to a gene: 5. The CDR3 contains 15 residues.

In DNA, the CDR3 is TGTGCCAGCAGCCCCCCAGGGGGCAACACTGAAGCTTTCTTT. Its translation is CASSPPGGNTEAFF. The rearrangement links TRBV7-9 to TRBJ1-1, with 8 bases lining up with TRBD1. The ends lost 5 bases at V and 2 bases at J; junction bases unmatched: 4. This CDR3 region has 14 residues. The germline CDR1 and CDR2 sequences are SEHNR and FQNEAQ (reference sequence).

There are many counts of this clonotype. The gene calls are TRBV30 and TRBJ2-1, with 10 bases that match TRBD2. The CDR3 length is 15 residues. The germline V gene encodes CDR1 GTSNPN and CDR2 SVGIG (reference sequence). With 2 bases clipped from V and 0 bases from J, the junction kept 1 base outside the gene matches. CDR3 bases: TGTGCCTGGAGTCCTAGCGGGAGCTCCTACAATGAGCAGTTCTTC. Protein sequence: CAWSPSGSSYNEQFF.

Turning to this clonotype: The junction does not match germline at one end; this may be a read error. The V gene is TRBV10-1, the J gene TRBJ2-1; 13 bases are a match to TRBD2. The CDR3 covers 15 residues. Germline V gene sequence: CDR1 WNHNN, CDR2 SYGVQD (reference sequence). The CDR3: CASSLTSGRAGERFF. The CDR3 region has the DNA TGCGCCAGCAGCCTCACTAGCGGGAGGGCCGGGGAGCGGTTCTTC.

This clonotype was found many times. The rearrangement uses TRBV30 and TRBJ1-6; D ambiguous. The CDR3 runs to 11 residues. Trimming stripped 3 bases from V and 7 bases from J, with 4 bases between. CDR1 is GTSNPN and CDR2 is SVGIG in the germline V gene (reference sequence). CDR3 sequence reads: CAWRGNSPLHF. Here the CDR3 DNA reads TGTGCCTGGAGGGGAAATTCACCCCTCCACTTT.

This clonotype came up many times. An end of the junction differs from the germline gene, which may be a read error. The rearrangement uses TRBV5-1 and TRBJ2-1, with TRBD1 as a possible D gene (6 bases). The CDR3 loop spans 14 amino acids. Germline V gives CDR1 SGHRS, CDR2 YFSETQ. The CDR3 is CASTPGQTYNEQFF. For the CDR3, the DNA is TGTGCCAGCACCCCCGGACAGACCTACAATGAGCAGTTCTTC. Combining the CDR3 with reference TRBV5-1 and TRBJ2-1 gives the whole variable domain KAGVTQTPRYLIKTRGQQVTLSCSPISGHRSVSWYQQTPGQGLQFLFEYFSETQRNKGNFPGRFSGRQFSNSRSEMNVSTLELGDSALYLCASTPGQTYNEQFFGPGTRLTVL.

Many counts were recorded for this clonotype. V and J are TRBV20-1 and TRBJ1-2, with D perhaps TRBD1 (6 bases). The germline gives CDR1 DFQATT, CDR2 SNEGSKA (reference sequence). V was shortened by 6 bases and J by 4 bases, with 15 bases between the two germline ends. The CDR3 covers 13 residues. In nucleotides, the CDR3 is TGCAGTGCCTTGAACAGGGAAGGCTATGGCTACACCTTC. This gives the protein CSALNREGYGYTF.

This chain's CDR3 is CASSASTYEQFF. CDR3 DNA: TGCGCCAGCAGCGCATCGACCTATGAGCAGTTCTTC. The chain couples TRBV5-1 to TRBJ2-1; D uncertain. V gave up 4 bases and J gave up 8 bases, with 10 bases separating them. CDR1 and CDR2 (germline): SGHRS, YFSETQ. The CDR3 loop spans 12 amino acids.

Only a few counts were recorded for this clonotype. This chain connects TRBV5-6 to TRBJ2-2; D uncertain. From germline, CDR1 is SGHDT and CDR2 YYEEEE. V was shortened by 2 bases and J by 1 base, with 9 bases between the two germline ends. The CDR3 is 15 residues long. CDR3 DNA: TGTGCCAGCAGCTTATATTCCGGGAACACCGGGGAGCTGTTTTTT. This translates into CASSLYSGNTGELFF.

This clonotype was recorded at least ten times. The J gene is TRBJ1-1, the V gene TRBV7-6; 7 positions match TRBD1. The V gene's germline CDR1 is SGHVS and CDR2 FNYEAQ. This CDR3 has 13 amino acids. V was clipped by 5 bases and J by 3 bases; unmatched bases: 3. CDR3 sequence: CASSMGQHTEAFF. CDR3 bases: TGTGCCAGCAGCATGGGACAGCACACTGAAGCTTTCTTT. Looking up the rest from reference TRBV7-6 and TRBJ1-1 gives the full variable domain: GAGVSQSPRYKVTKRGQDVALRCDPISGHVSLYWYRQALGQGPEFLTYFNYEAQQDKSGLPNDRFSAERPEGSISTLTIQRTEQRDSAMYRCASSMGQHTEAFFGQGTRLTVV.

V gene TRBV9 combines with J gene TRBJ2-1, with 8 bases lining up with TRBD2. Trimming at V came to 2 bases and at J to 1 base, leaving 11 bases not matched to a gene. CDR1 SGDLS and CDR2 YYNGEE come from the germline V gene. The CDR3 consists of 18 residues. This CDR3 reads CASSVSPGGAASYNEQFF. CDR3 in DNA: TGTGCCAGCAGCGTTAGCCCGGGAGGGGCGGCTTCCTACAATGAGCAGTTCTTC.

V gene TRBV4-2 combines with J gene TRBJ2-7; 11 bases fit TRBD2. With 3 bases clipped from V and 5 bases from J, the junction kept 12 bases outside the gene matches. The germline gives CDR1 LGHNA, CDR2 YNFKEQ. The CDR3 length is 17 residues. The CDR3 DNA reads as TGTGCCAGCAGCCAGTCAGCCACTAGCGGGAGATCCCACGAGCAGTACTTC. This sequence encodes CASSQSATSGRSHEQYF.

This clonotype was counted ten times or more. J is TRBJ2-5 and V is TRBV6-1; 9 bases line up with TRBD2. This CDR3 has 15 residues. Germline assignment: CDR1 MNHNS and CDR2 SASEGT. V trimming: 5 bases; J trimming: 2 bases; junction bases outside the gene matches: 6. CDR3 bases: TGTGCCAGCAGTACGCTGCTAGCGGGGCAAGAGACCCAGTACTTC. Translated, it gives CASSTLLAGQETQYF.

This clonotype was seen a few times. The chain recombines TRBV7-9 with TRBJ2-1; D assignment may be TRBD1 or TRBD2 (6 bases each). Trimming shortened V by 5 bases and J by 9 bases, and 20 bases separated the two germline ends. Per germline, CDR1 SEHNR and CDR2 FQNEAQ (reference sequence). The CDR3 has 15 amino acids. The CDR3 DNA reads as TGTGCCAGCAGCACCCCTAACTGGGGGGCCGTTGAGCAGTTCTTC. This codes for CASSTPNWGAVEQFF.

The chain couples TRBV5-1 to TRBJ2-7, with 7 nucleotides matching TRBD2. J was trimmed by 2 bases and V by 1 base; bases with no gene match: 12. Germline V gene sequence: CDR1 SGHRS, CDR2 YFSETQ. There are 17 residues in the CDR3. CDR3 coding DNA: TGCGCCAGCAGCTTGAGTTCTGGGGCTAGCGGAGCCTACGAGCAGTACTTC. It translates to CASSLSSGASGAYEQYF.

V and J are TRBV30 and TRBJ1-2; D is possibly TRBD1 (6 bases). The V gene lost 4 bases and the J gene lost 6 bases, with 15 bases spanning the gap. Germline loops: CDR1 GTSNPN, CDR2 SVGIG (reference sequence). This CDR3 is 13 amino acids long. CDR3 residues: CAWNVHGGDGYTF. The CDR3 DNA sequence: TGTGCCTGGAATGTACACGGGGGCGATGGCTACACCTTC.

This clonotype was seen at least ten times. J is TRBJ1-2 and V is TRBV7-2, with D unresolved. Per germline, CDR1 SGHTA and CDR2 FQGNSA. The V end was cut by 2 bases, the J end by 4 bases, with 11 bases between. The CDR3 covers 14 residues. The CDR3 protein is CASSLSSRVYGYTF. CDR3 coding DNA: TGTGCCAGCAGCTTATCATCTCGGGTCTATGGCTACACCTTC.

This clonotype was detected ten times or more. V is TRBV20-1 and J is TRBJ1-1, with D possibly TRBD1 on 5 matching bases. V dropped 4 bases and J dropped 0 bases, with 15 bases sitting between them. Germline loops: CDR1 DFQATT, CDR2 SNEGSKA (reference sequence). The CDR3 loop spans 15 amino acids. The CDR3 DNA follows: TGCAGTGCTATAACCGGGGGGGTCATGAACACTGAAGCTTTCTTT. It yields the protein CSAITGGVMNTEAFF.